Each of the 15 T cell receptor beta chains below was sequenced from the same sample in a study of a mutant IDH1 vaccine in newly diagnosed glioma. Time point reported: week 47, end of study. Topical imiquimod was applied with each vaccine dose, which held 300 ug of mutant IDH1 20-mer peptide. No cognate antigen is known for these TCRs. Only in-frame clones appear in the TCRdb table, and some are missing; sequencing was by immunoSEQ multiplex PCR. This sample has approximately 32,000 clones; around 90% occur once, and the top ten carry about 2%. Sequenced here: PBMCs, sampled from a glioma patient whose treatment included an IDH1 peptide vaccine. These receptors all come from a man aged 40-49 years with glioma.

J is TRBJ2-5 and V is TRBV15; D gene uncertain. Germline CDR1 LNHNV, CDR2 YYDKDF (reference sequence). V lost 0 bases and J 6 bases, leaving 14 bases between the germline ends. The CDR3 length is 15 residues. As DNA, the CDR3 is TGTGCCACCAGCAGAGATGGAAGGCAGTTTAAGACCCAGTACTTC. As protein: CATSRDGRQFKTQYF.

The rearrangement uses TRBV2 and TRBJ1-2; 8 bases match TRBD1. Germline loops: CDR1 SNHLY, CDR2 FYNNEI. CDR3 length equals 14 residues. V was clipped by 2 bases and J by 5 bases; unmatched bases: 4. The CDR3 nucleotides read TGTGCCAGCAGTGAATTAGGACAGGGATATGGCTACACCTTC. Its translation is CASSELGQGYGYTF.

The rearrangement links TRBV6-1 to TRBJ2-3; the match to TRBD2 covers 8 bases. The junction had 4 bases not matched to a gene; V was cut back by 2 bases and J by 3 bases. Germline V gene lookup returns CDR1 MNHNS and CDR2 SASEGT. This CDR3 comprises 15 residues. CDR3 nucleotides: TGTGCCAGCAGTGAAAGAGAGCGGGAGACAGATACGCAGTATTTT. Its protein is CASSERERETDTQYF.

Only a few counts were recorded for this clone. DNA for the CDR3: TGTGCCAGCACCGGACTAGCGCGGCAGTTCTTC. Translated, it gives CASTGLARQFF. The rearrangement links TRBV2 to TRBJ2-1, with 9 bases fitting TRBD2. The V segment lost 7 bases and the J segment 12 bases; nucleotides outside the gene matches: 4. Germline-derived CDR1 and CDR2 are SNHLY and FYNNEI. The CDR3 extends over 11 amino acids.

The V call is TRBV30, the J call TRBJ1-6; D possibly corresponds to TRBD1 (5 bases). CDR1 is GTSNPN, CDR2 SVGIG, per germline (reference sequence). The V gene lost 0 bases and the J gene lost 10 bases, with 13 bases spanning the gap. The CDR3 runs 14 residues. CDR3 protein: CAWSVRQGLSPLHF. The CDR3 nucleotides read TGTGCCTGGAGTGTACGGCAGGGATTGTCACCCCTCCACTTT.

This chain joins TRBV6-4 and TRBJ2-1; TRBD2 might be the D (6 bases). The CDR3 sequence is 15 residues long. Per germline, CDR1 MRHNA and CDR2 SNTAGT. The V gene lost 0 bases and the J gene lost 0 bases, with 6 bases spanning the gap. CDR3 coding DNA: TGTGCCAGCAGTGACTCTAGCGGCTCCTACAATGAGCAGTTCTTC. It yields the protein CASSDSSGSYNEQFF.

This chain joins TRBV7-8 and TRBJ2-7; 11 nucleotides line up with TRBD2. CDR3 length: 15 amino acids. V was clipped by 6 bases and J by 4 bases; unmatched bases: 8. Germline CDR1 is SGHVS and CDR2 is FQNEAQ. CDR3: CASSFTSGRPYEQYF. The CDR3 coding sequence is TGTGCCAGCAGTTTTACTAGCGGGAGACCTTACGAGCAGTACTTC. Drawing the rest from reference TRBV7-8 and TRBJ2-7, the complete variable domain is GAGVSQSPRYKVAKRGQDVALRCDPISGHVSLFWYQQALGQGPEFLTYFQNEAQLDKSGLPSDRFFAERPEGSVSTLKIQRTQQEDSAVYLCASSFTSGRPYEQYFGPGTRLTVT.

This CDR3 reads CASSLTGVAYNEQFF. CDR3 coding DNA: TGTGCCAGCAGCCTCACGGGGGTCGCCTACAATGAGCAGTTCTTC. This chain links TRBV7-2 with TRBJ2-1; D is perhaps TRBD2 (6 bases). Germline CDR1 is SGHTA and CDR2 is FQGNSA. The CDR3 is made up of 15 amino acids. The V end was cut by 5 bases, the J end by 2 bases, with 13 bases between.

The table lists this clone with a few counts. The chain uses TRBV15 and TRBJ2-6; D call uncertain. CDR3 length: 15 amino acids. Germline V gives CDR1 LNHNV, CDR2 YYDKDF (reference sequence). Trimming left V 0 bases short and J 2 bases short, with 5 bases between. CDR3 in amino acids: CATSRERTGANVLTF. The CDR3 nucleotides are TGTGCCACCAGCAGAGAGAGAACTGGGGCCAACGTCCTGACTTTC. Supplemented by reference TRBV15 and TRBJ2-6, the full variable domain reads DAMVIQNPRYQVTQFGKPVTLSCSQTLNHNVMYWYQQKSSQAPKLLFHYYDKDFNNEADTPDNFQSRRPNTSFCFLDIRSPGLGDTAMYLCATSRERTGANVLTFGAGSRLTVL.

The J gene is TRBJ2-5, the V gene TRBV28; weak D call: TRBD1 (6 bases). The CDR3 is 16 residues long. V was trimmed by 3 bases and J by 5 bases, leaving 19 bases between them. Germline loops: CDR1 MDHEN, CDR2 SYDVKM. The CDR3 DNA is TGTGCCAGCAGTTTCAGTACGGGCAGTAGGGGGGAGACCCAGTACTTC. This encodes CASSFSTGSRGETQYF.

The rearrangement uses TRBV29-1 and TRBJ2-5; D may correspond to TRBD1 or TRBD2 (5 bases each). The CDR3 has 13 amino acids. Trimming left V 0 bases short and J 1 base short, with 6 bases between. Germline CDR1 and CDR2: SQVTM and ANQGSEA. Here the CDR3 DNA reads TGCAGCGTTGAAGAGGGACCCCAAGAGACCCAGTACTTC. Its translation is CSVEEGPQETQYF.

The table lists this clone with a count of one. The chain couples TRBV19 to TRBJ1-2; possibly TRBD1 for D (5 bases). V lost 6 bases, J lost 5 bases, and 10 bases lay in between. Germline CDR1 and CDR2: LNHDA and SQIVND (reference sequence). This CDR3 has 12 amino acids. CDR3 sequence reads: CASRGLHYGYTF. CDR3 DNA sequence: TGTGCCAGTAGGGGGCTGCATTATGGCTACACCTTC. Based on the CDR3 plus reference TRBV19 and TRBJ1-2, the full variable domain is DGGITQSPKYLFRKEGQNVTLSCEQNLNHDAMYWYRQDPGQGLRLIYYSQIVNDFQKGDIAEGYSVSREKKESFPLTVTSAQKNPTAFYLCASRGLHYGYTFGSGTRLTVV.

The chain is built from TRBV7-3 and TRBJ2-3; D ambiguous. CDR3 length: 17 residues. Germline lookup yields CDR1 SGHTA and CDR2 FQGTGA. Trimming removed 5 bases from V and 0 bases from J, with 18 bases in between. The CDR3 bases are TGTGCCAGCAGCCACTTCGGCAGCCAACATAGCACAGATACGCAGTATTTT. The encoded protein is CASSHFGSQHSTDTQYF.

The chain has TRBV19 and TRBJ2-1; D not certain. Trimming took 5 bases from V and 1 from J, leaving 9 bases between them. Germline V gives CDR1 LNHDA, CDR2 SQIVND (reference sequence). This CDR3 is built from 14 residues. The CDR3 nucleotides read TGTGCCAGTAGTTTCACCGGTTCCTACAATGAGCAGTTCTTC. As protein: CASSFTGSYNEQFF.

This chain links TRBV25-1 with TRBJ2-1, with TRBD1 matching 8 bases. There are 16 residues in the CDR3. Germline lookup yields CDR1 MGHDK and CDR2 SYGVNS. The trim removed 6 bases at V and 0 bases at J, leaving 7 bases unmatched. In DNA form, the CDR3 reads TGTGCCAGCAGGAGACAGGGGTCGTCCTCCTACAATGAGCAGTTCTTC. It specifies CASRRQGSSSYNEQFF.